The present entry profiles one T cell receptor beta chain with its context. This sample is drawn from a study of T cell responses to AZD1222 COVID-19 vaccine. The germline gives CDR1 MNHEY, CDR2 SMNVEV (reference sequence). V lost 6 bases, J lost 3 bases, and 8 bases lay in between. The CDR3 is 12 residues long. Clones were sequenced by immunoSEQ multiplex PCR, and TCRdb holds only the in-frame ones, with some missing. Of 85,000 to 100,000 clones in the sample, about 89% are singletons; the top ten hold around 5%. The origin of this receptor is an adult who received the AZD1222 COVID-19 vaccine. V usage is TRBV27 and J usage is TRBJ1-1, with a tentative D call TRBD1 (5 bases). This specimen consisted of peripheral blood, obtained 28 days after the second AZD1222 dose. In DNA, the CDR3 is TGTGCCAGCAGAGGGGTGGACACTGAAGCTTTCTTT. This sequence encodes CASRGVDTEAFF.